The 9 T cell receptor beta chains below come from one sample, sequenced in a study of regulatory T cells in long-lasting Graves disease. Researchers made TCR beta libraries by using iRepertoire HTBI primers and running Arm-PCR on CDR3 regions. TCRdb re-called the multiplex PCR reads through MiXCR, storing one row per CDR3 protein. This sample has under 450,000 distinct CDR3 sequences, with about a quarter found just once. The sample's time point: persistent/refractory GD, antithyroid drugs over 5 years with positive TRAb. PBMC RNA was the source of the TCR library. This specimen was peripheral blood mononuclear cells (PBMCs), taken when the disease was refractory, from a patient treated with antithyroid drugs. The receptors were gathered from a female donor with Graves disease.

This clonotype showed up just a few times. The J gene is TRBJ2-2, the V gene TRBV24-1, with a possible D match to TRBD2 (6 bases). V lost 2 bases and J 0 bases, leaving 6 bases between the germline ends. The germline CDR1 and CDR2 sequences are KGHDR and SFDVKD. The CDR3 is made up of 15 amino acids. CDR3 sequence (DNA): TGTGCCACCAGTGATTCGGGGGCGAACACCGGGGAGCTGTTTTTT. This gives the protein CATSDSGANTGELFF.

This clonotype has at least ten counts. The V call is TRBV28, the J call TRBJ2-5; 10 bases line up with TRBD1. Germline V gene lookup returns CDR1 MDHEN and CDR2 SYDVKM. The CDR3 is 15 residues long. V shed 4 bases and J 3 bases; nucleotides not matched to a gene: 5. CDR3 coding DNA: TGTGCCAGCAGTTCGACAGGGGGCCGAGAAGAGACCCAGTACTTC. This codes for CASSSTGGREETQYF.

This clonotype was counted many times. The CDR3, as DNA: TGTGCCAGCCGCCGGGTCGAGACCCAGTACTTC. Amino acid sequence: CASRRVETQYF. The genes are TRBV28 and TRBJ2-5; unclear D gene. The CDR3 sequence is 11 residues long. Germline loops: CDR1 MDHEN, CDR2 SYDVKM. V was clipped by 8 bases and J by 5 bases, with 9 bases between them.

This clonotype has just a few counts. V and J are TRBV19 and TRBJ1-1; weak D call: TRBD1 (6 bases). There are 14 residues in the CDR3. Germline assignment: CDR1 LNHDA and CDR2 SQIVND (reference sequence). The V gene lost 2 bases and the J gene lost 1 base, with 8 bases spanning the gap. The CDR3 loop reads CASSISTGNTEAFF. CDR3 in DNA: TGTGCCAGTAGTATATCGACAGGGAACACTGAAGCTTTCTTT.

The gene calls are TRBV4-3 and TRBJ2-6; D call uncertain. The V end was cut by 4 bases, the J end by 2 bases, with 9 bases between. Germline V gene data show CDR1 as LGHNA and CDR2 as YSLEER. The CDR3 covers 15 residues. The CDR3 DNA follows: TGCGCCAGCAGCCGCAAAGGGACTGGGGCCAACGTCCTGACTTTC. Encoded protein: CASSRKGTGANVLTF.

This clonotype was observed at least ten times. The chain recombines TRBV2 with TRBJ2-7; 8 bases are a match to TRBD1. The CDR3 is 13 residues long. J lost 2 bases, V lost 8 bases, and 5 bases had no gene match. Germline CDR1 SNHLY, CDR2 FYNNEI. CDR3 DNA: TGTGCCAGCGGGATGGACAGGGCCTACGAGCAGTACTTC. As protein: CASGMDRAYEQYF. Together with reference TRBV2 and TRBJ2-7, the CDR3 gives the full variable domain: EPEVTQTPSHQVTQMGQEVILRCVPISNHLYFYWYRQILGQKVEFLVSFYNNEISEKSEIFDDQFSVERPDGSNFTLKIRSTKLEDSAMYFCASGMDRAYEQYFGPGTRLTVT.

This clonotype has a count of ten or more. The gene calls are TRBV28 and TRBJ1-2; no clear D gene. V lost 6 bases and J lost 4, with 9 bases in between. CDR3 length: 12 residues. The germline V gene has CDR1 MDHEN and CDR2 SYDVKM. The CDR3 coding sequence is TGTGCCAGCAGACCAAACAGCTATGGCTACACCTTC. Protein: CASRPNSYGYTF.

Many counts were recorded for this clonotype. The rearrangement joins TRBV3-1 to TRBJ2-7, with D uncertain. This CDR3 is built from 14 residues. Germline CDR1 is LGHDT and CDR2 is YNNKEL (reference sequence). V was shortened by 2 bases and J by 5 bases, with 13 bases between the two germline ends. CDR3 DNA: TGTGCCAGCAGCCAATCCGATAGCAGGCACGAGCAGTACTTC. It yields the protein CASSQSDSRHEQYF.

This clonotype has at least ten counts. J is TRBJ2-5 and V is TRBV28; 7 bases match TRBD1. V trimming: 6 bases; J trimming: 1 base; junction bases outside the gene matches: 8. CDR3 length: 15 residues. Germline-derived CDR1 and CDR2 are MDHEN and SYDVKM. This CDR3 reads CASSTIRDSQETQYF. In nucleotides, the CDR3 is TGTGCCAGCAGCACAATCCGGGACAGCCAAGAGACCCAGTACTTC.